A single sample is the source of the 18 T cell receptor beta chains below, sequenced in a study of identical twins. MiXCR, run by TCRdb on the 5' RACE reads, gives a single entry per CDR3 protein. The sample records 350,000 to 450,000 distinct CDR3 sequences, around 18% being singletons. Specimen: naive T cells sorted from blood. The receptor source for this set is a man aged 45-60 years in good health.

The CDR3 bases are TGCAGTGCTACGGACAGGGATGAGACCCAGTACTTC. It yields the protein CSATDRDETQYF. The gene calls are TRBV20-1 and TRBJ2-5; TRBD1 agrees at 8 bases. Germline trimming cut 4 bases from V and 5 bases from J; bases unmatched to any gene: 3. This CDR3 contains 12 residues. Germline V gene data show CDR1 as DFQATT and CDR2 as SNEGSKA (reference sequence).

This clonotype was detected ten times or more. The CDR3 DNA reads as TGTGCCAGCGGTAACCAGCCGGGACAGACCTACGAGCAGTACTTC. Its translation: CASGNQPGQTYEQYF. The chain uses TRBV12-3 or TRBV12-4 and TRBJ2-7; the match to TRBD1 covers 7 bases. Trimming removed 8 bases from V and 2 bases from J; junction bases left unmatched: 12. This CDR3 is 15 amino acids long.

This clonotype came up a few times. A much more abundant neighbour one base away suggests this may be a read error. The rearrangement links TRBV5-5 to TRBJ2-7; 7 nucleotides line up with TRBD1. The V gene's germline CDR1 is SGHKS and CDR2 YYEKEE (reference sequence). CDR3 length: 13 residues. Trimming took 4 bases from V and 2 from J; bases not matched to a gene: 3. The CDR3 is CASSQGQTYEQYF. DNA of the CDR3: TGTGCCAGCAGCCAGGGACAGACCTACGAGCAGTACTTC.

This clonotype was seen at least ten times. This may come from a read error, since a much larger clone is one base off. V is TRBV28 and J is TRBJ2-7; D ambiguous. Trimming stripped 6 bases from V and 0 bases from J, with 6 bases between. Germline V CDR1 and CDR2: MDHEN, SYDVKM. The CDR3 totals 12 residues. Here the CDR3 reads CASSLYSYEQYF. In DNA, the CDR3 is TGTGCCAGCAGCTTGTACTCCTACGAGCAGTACTTC.

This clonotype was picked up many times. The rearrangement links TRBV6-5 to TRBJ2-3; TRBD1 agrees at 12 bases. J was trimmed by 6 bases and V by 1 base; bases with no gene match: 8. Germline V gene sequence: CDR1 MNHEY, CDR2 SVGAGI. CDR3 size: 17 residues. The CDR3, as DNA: TGTGCCAGCAGTTACTTGCCCGGGACAGGGGGCAGGGATACGCAGTATTTT. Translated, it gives CASSYLPGTGGRDTQYF.

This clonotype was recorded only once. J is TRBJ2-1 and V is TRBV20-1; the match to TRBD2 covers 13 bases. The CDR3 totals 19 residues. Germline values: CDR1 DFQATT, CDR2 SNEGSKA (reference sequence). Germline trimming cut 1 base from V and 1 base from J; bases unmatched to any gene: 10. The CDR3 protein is CSARGKTSGRFKSYNEQFF. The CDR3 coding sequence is TGCAGTGCTAGAGGAAAGACTAGCGGGAGGTTCAAGTCCTACAATGAGCAGTTCTTC.

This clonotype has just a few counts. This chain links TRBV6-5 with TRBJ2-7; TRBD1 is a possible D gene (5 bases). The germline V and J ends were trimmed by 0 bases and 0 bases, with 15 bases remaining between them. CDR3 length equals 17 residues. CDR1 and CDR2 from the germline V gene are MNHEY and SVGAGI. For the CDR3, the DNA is TGTGCCAGCAGTTACTCGAGTGACAGCCGATTCTCCTACGAGCAGTACTTC. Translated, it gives CASSYSSDSRFSYEQYF.

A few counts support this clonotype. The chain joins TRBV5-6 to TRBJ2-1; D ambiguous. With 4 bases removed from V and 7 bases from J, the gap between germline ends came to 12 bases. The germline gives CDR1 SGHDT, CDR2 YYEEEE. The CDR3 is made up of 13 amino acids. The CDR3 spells CASSRPARNEQFF. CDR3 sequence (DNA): TGTGCCAGCAGCCGCCCGGCGAGGAATGAGCAGTTCTTC.

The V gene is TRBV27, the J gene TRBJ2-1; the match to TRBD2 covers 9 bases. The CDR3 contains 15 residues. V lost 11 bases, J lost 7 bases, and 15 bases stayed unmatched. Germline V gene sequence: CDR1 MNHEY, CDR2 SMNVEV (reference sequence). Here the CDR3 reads CAGTYGTSIPNEQFF. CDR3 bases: TGTGCCGGAACTTACGGGACTAGCATCCCAAATGAGCAGTTCTTC.

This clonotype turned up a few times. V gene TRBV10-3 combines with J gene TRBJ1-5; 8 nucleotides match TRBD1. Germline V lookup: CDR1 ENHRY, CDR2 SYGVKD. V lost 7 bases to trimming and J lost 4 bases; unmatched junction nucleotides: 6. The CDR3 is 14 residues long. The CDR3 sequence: CAIKGTGVNQPQHF. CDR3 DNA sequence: TGTGCCATCAAGGGGACAGGCGTTAATCAGCCCCAGCATTTT.

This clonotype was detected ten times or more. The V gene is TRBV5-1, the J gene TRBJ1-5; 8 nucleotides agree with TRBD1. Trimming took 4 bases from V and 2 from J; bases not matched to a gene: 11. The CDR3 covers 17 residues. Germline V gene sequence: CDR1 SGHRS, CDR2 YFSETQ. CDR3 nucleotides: TGCGCCAGCAGCGTGACAGGGGTTGTGTATGGCAATCAGCCCCAGCATTTT. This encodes CASSVTGVVYGNQPQHF.

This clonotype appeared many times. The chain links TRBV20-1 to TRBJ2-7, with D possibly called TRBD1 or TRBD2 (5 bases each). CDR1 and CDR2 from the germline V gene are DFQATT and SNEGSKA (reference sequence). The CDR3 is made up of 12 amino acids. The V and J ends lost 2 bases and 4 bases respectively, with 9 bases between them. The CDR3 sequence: CSARQGVYEQYF. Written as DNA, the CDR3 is TGCAGTGCTAGACAGGGAGTTTACGAGCAGTACTTC.

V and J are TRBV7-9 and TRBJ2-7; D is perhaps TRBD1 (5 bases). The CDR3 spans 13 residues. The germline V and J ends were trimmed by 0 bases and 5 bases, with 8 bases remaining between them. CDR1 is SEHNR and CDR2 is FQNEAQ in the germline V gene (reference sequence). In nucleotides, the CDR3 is TGTGCCAGCAGCTTAGCGCTCAGGGACGAGCAGTACTTC. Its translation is CASSLALRDEQYF.

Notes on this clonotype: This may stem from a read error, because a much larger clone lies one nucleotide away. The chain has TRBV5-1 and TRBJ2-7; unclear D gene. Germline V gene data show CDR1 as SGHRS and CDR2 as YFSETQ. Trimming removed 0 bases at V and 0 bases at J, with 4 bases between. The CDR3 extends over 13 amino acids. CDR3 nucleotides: TGCGCCAGCAGCTTGGACAACTCCTACGAGCAGTACTTC. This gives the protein CASSLDNSYEQYF.

CDR3 protein: CASSFAHVEETQYF. The CDR3 DNA reads as TGTGCCAGCAGTTTTGCCCACGTGGAAGAGACCCAGTACTTC. The J gene is TRBJ2-5, the V gene TRBV28; no definite D call. V dropped 3 bases and J dropped 3 bases, with 11 bases sitting between them. This CDR3 spans 14 amino acids. Germline lookup yields CDR1 MDHEN and CDR2 SYDVKM.

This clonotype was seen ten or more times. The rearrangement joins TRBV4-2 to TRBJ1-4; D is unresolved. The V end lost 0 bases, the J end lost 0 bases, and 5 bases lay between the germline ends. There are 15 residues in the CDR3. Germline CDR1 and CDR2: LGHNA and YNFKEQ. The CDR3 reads CASSQDLATNEKLFF. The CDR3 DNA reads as TGTGCCAGCAGCCAAGACTTGGCAACTAATGAAAAACTGTTTTTT.

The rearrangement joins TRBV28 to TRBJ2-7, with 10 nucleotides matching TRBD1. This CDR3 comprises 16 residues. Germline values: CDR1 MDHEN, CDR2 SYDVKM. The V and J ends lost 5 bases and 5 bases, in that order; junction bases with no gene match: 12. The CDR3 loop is CASSPPWTGGGHEQYF. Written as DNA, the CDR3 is TGTGCCAGCAGTCCGCCCTGGACAGGGGGAGGCCACGAGCAGTACTTC.

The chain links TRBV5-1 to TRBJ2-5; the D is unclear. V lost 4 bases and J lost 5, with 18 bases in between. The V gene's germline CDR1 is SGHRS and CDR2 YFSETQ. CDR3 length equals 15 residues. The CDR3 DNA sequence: TGCGCCAGCAGCCCCACTGGGATAGACGGGGAGACCCAGTACTTC. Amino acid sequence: CASSPTGIDGETQYF.